Following are 10 T cell receptor beta chains from one sample sequenced in a study of human thymus T cells. The thymus tissue came from resections taken during corrective heart surgery. Sequencing was performed with immunoSEQ multiplex PCR; in TCRdb, only in-frame clones are kept and a portion is missing. The sample lists about 78,000 clones, around 96% occurring once. The sample comprised thymus tissue. Receptors were obtained from a boy younger than two with a congenital heart defect but otherwise immunologically healthy.

This clone occurred a few times. This chain connects TRBV4-3 to TRBJ1-2; D uncertain. This CDR3 region has 12 residues. V was clipped by 3 bases and J by 2 bases, with 4 bases between them. CDR1 is LGHNA, CDR2 YSLEER, per germline. As DNA, the CDR3 is TGCGCCAGCAGCCAGGAGAACTATGGCTACACCTTC. It is translated as CASSQENYGYTF.

J is TRBJ2-1 and V is TRBV11-1; 11 bases are shared with TRBD2. This CDR3 has 16 amino acids. V was clipped by 1 base and J by 8 bases; unmatched bases: 7. CDR1 and CDR2 (germline): SGHAT, FQDESV (reference sequence). The chain's CDR3 is CASSLVGSGRGHEQFF. The CDR3 coding sequence is TGTGCCAGCAGCTTAGTGGGTAGCGGGAGGGGGCATGAGCAGTTCTTC.

The V and J genes are TRBV18 and TRBJ1-1; D is unclear. From germline, CDR1 is KGHSH and CDR2 LQKENI. The CDR3 contains 15 residues. V was pared by 2 bases and J by 1 base, with 11 bases between. The CDR3 bases are TGTGCCAGCTCACCAGTGGGCGCCTCGAACACTGAAGCTTTCTTT. The encoded protein is CASSPVGASNTEAFF.

The V gene is TRBV9, the J gene TRBJ1-5, with a possible D match to TRBD1 (5 bases). V shed 0 bases and J shed 6 bases, with 7 bases lying between them. The V gene's germline CDR1 is SGDLS and CDR2 YYNGEE. This CDR3 is 13 amino acids long. Here the CDR3 DNA reads TGTGCCAGCAGCGTAGGGGGGAGTCAGCCCCAGCATTTT. Its protein is CASSVGGSQPQHF.

The gene calls are TRBV4-1 and TRBJ1-5; 7 bases agree with TRBD1. CDR1 is MGHRA and CDR2 is YSYEKL in the germline V gene. The V segment lost 1 base and the J segment 2 bases; nucleotides outside the gene matches: 2. This CDR3 has 15 amino acids. In nucleotides, the CDR3 is TGCGCCAGCAGCCAAGTAGGACAGGGCAATCAGCCCCAGCATTTT. It specifies CASSQVGQGNQPQHF.

This clone was observed a single time. The chain joins TRBV28 to TRBJ2-7; D gene unclear. Germline-derived CDR1 and CDR2 are MDHEN and SYDVKM. V shed 5 bases and J shed 6 bases, with 17 bases lying between them. CDR3 length equals 14 residues. The CDR3 bases are TGTGCCAGCAGTCCCATGGGCAGACGTGGCGAGCAGTACTTC. Translation: CASSPMGRRGEQYF.

The genes are TRBV4-3 and TRBJ2-1, with D unclear. This CDR3 spans 14 amino acids. Trimming shortened V by 2 bases and J by 3 bases, and 8 bases separated the two germline ends. In germline, CDR1 is LGHNA, CDR2 YSLEER. CDR3 sequence reads: CASSQKRYYNEQFF. The CDR3 nucleotides are TGCGCCAGCAGCCAAAAGAGATACTACAATGAGCAGTTCTTC.

The V call is TRBV5-1, the J call TRBJ2-1; the D call may be TRBD1 or TRBD2 (5 bases each). Germline loops: CDR1 SGHRS, CDR2 YFSETQ. The CDR3 runs to 14 residues. V was clipped by 4 bases and J by 2 bases, with 10 bases between them. DNA of the CDR3: TGCGCCAGCAGCGGCAGGGACCCCTACAATGAGCAGTTCTTC. The encoded protein is CASSGRDPYNEQFF. Full variable domain (remainder filled in from reference TRBV5-1 and TRBJ2-1): KAGVTQTPRYLIKTRGQQVTLSCSPISGHRSVSWYQQTPGQGLQFLFEYFSETQRNKGNFPGRFSGRQFSNSRSEMNVSTLELGDSALYLCASSGRDPYNEQFFGPGTRLTVL.

This clone has just one count. This chain connects TRBV5-4 to TRBJ2-5, with D uncertain. The CDR3 runs to 19 residues. V lost 0 bases, J lost 5 bases, and 26 bases lay in between. Per the germline V gene, CDR1 is SGHNT and CDR2 is YYREEE (reference sequence). This CDR3 is CASSLEADSLVTSGETQYF. As DNA, the CDR3 is TGTGCCAGCAGCTTGGAGGCCGATTCACTCGTTACCTCAGGCGAGACCCAGTACTTC.

The chain is built from TRBV6-1 and TRBJ1-1, with 8 nucleotides matching TRBD1. V shed 9 bases, J shed 1 base, and the junction held 7 bases outside the gene matches. This CDR3 is built from 14 residues. The germline CDR1 and CDR2 sequences are MNHNS and SASEGT. CDR3 DNA: TGTGCCAGTACTACCGGGACAGGGAACACTGAAGCTTTCTTT. As protein: CASTTGTGNTEAFF.